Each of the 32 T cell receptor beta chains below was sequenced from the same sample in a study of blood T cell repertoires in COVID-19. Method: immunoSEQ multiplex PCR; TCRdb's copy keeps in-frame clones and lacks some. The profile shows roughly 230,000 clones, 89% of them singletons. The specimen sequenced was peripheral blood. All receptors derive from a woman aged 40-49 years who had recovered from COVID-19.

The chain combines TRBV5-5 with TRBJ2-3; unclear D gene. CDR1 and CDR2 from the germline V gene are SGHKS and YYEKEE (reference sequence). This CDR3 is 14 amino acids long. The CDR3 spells CARLDFPFTDTQYF. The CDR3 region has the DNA TGTGCTCGTCTCGACTTCCCATTCACAGATACGCAGTATTTT.

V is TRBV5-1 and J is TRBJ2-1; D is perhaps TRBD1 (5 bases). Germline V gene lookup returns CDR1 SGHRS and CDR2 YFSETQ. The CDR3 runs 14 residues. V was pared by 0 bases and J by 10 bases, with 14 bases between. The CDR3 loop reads CASSLEGAGWEQFF. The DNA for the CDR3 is TGCGCCAGCAGCTTGGAAGGGGCAGGATGGGAGCAGTTCTTC.

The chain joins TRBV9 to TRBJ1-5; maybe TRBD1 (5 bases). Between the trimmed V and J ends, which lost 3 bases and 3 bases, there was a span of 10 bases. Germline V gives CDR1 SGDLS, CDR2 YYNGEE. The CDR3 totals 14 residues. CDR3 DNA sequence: TGTGCCAGCAGCGCAACAGGAAACAATCAGCCCCAGCATTTT. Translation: CASSATGNNQPQHF.

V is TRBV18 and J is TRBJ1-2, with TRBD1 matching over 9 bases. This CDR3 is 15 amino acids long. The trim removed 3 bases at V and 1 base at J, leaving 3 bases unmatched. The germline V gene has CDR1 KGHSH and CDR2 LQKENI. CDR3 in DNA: TGTGCCAGCTCACCGCGGACAGGGGATAACTATGGCTACACCTTC. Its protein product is CASSPRTGDNYGYTF.

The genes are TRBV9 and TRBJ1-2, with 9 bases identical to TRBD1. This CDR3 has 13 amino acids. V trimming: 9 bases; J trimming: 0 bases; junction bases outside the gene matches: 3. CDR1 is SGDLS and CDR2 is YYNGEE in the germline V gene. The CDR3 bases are TGTGCCAATCGACAGGGGGCTAACTATGGCTACACCTTC. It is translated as CANRQGANYGYTF.

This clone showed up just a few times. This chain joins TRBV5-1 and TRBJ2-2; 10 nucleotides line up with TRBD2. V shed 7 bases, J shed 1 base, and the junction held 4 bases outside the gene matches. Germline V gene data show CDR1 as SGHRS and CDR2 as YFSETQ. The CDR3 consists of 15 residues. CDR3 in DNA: TGCGCCAGCCAAGCGGGAGGGAAGAACACCGGGGAGCTGTTTTTT. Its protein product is CASQAGGKNTGELFF.

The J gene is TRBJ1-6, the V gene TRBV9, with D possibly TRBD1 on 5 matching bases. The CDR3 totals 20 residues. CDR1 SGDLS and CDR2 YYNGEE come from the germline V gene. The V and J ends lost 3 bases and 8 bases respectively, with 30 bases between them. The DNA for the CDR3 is TGTGCCAGCAGCGAGGATTATGGAGGAGGGACCCCATTCTCCCATTCACCCCTCCACTTT. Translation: CASSEDYGGGTPFSHSPLHF.

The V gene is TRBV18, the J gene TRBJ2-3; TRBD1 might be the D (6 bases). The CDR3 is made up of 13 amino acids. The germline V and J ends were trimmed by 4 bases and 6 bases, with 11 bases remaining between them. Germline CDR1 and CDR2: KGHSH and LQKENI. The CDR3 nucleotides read TGTGCCAGCTCACTTCAGGGGTTGGATACGCAGTATTTT. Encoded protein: CASSLQGLDTQYF. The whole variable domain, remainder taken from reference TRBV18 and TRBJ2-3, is NAGVMQNPRHLVRRRGQEARLRCSPMKGHSHVYWYRQLPEEGLKFMVYLQKENIIDESGMPKERFSAEFPKEGPSILRIQQVVRGDSAAYFCASSLQGLDTQYFGPGTRLTVL.

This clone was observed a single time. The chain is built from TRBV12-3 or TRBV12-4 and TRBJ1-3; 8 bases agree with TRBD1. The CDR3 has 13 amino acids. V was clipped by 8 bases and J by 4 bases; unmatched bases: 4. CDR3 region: CASAGGDGNTIYF. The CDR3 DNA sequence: TGTGCCAGCGCAGGGGGCGACGGAAACACCATATATTTT.

Written as DNA, the CDR3 is TGCGCCAGCAGCGAGGGACAGGGCCTCACAGATACGCAGTATTTT. The encoded protein is CASSEGQGLTDTQYF. The rearrangement joins TRBV5-1 to TRBJ2-3, with 9 nucleotides matching TRBD1. V lost 4 bases to trimming and J lost 2 bases; unmatched junction nucleotides: 5. CDR3 length equals 15 residues. The germline V gene has CDR1 SGHRS and CDR2 YFSETQ.

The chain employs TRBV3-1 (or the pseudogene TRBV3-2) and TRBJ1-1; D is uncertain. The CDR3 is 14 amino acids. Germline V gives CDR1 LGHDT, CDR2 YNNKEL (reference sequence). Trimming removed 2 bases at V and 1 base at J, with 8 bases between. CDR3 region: CASSQQAGNTEAFF. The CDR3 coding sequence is TGTGCCAGCAGCCAACAGGCCGGGAACACTGAAGCTTTCTTT.

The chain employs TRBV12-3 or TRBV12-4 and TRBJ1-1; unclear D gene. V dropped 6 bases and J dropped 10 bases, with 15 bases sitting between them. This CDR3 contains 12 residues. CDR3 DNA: TGTGCCAGCAGCCAATGGGCTGGAAGAGCTTTCTTT. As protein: CASSQWAGRAFF.

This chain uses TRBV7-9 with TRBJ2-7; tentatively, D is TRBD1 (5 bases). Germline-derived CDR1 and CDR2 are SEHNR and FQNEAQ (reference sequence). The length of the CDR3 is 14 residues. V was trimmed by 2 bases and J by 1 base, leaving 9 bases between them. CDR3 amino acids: CASSLSQGSYEQYF. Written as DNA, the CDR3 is TGTGCCAGCAGCTTATCGCAGGGATCCTACGAGCAGTACTTC.

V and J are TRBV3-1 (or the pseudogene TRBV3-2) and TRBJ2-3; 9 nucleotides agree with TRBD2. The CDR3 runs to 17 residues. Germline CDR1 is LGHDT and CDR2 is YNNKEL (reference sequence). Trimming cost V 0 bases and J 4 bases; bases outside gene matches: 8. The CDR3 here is CASSQDGALAGSDTQYF. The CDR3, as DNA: TGTGCCAGCAGCCAAGATGGGGCACTAGCGGGTTCAGATACGCAGTATTTT.

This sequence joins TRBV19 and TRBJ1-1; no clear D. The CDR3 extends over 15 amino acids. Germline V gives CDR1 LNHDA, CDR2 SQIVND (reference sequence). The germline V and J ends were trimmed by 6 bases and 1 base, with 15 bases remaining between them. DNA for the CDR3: TGTGCCAGTAGAAAAGGAGGCTCCAGGAACACTGAAGCTTTCTTT. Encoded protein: CASRKGGSRNTEAFF.

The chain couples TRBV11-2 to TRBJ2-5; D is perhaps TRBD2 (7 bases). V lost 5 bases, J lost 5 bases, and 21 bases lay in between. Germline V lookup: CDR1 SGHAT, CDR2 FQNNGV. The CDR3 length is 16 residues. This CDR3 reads CASSPRLGGRRETQYF. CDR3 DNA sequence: TGTGCCAGCAGCCCGAGGTTGGGGGGGCGACGCGAGACCCAGTACTTC. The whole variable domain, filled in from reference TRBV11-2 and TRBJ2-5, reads EAGVAQSPRYKIIEKRQSVAFWCNPISGHATLYWYQQILGQGPKLLIQFQNNGVVDDSQLPKDRFSAERLKGVDSTLKIQPAKLEDSAVYLCASSPRLGGRRETQYFGPGTRLLVL.

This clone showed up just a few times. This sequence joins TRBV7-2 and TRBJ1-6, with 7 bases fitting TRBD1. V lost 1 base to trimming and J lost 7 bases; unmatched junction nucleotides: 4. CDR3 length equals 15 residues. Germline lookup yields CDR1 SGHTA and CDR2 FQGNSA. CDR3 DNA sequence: TGTGCCAGCAGCTTAGGCGGGACAGCAAATTCACCCCTCCACTTT. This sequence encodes CASSLGGTANSPLHF.

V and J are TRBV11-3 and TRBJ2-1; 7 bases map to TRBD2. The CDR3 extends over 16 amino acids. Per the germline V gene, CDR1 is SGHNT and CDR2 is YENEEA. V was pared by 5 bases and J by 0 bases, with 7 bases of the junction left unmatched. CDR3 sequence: CASSATSLSSYNEQFF. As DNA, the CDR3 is TGTGCCAGCAGCGCGACTAGCCTGAGCTCCTACAATGAGCAGTTCTTC.

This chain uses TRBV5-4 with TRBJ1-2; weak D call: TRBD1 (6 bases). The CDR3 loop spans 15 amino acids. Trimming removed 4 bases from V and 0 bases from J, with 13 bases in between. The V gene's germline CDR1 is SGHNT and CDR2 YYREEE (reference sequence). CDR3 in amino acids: CASSRDGQTNYGYTF. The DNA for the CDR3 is TGTGCCAGCAGCCGCGACGGACAGACTAACTATGGCTACACCTTC.

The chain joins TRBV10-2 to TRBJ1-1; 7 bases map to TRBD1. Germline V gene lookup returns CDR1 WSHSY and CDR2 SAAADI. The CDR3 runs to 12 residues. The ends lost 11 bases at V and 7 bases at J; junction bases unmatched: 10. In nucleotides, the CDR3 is TGCGCCGTCATAGGGGGCCAGAGTGAAGCTTTCTTT. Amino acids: CAVIGGQSEAFF.

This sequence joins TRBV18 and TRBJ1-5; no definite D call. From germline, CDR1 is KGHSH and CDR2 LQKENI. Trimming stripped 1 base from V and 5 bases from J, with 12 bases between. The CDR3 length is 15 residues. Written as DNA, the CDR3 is TGTGCCAGCTCACCACTGTCGGGCGGGGATCAGCCCCAGCATTTT. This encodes CASSPLSGGDQPQHF.

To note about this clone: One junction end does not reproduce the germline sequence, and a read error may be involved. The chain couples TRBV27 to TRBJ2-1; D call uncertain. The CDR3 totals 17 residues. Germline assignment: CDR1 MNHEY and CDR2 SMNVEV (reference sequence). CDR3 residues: CASSLGLTPLSNNEQFF. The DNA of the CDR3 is TGTGCCAGCAGTTTAGGGCTCACGCCCCTCTCCAACAATGAGCAGTTCTTC.

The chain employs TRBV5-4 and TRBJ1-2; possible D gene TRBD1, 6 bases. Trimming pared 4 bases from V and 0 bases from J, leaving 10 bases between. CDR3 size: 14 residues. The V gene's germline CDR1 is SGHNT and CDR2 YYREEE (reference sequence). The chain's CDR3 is CASSPSGANYGYTF. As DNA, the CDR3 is TGTGCCAGCAGCCCCTCAGGGGCTAACTATGGCTACACCTTC.

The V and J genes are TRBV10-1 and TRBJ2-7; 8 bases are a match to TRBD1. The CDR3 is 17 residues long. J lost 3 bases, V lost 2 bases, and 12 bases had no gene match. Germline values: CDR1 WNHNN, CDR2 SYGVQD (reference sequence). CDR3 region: CASSEPQQGACFYEQYF. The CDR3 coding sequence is TGCGCCAGCAGTGAGCCGCAGCAGGGGGCGTGCTTCTACGAGCAGTACTTC.

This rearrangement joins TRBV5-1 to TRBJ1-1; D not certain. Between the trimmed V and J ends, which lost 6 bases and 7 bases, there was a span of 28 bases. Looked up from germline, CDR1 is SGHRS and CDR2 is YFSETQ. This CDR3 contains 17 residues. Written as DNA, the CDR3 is TGCGCCAGCAAAAGCTTTCCTGCATACCAAACCGGTAGTGAAGCTTTCTTT. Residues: CASKSFPAYQTGSEAFF.

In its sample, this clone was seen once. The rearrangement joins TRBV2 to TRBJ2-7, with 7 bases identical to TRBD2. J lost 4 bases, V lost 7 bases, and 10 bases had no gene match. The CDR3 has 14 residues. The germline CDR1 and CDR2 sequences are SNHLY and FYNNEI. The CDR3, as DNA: TGTGCCAGCACCACCGGGGGGTGGGGATACGAGCAGTACTTC. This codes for CASTTGGWGYEQYF.

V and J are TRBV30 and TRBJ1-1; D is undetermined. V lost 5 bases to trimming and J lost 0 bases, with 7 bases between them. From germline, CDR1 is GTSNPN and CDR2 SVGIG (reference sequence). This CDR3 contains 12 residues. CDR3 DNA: TGTGCCTGGTCTGAGATGAACACTGAAGCTTTCTTT. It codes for CAWSEMNTEAFF. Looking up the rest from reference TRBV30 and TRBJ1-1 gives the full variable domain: SQTIHQWPATLVQPVGSPLSLECTVEGTSNPNLYWYRQAAGRGLQLLFYSVGIGQISSEVPQNLSASRPQDRQFILSSKKLLLSDSGFYLCAWSEMNTEAFFGQGTRLTVV.

CDR3 region: CASSLGQGIYEQFF. In DNA form, the CDR3 reads TGTGCCAGCAGCCTCGGACAGGGAATCTATGAGCAGTTCTTC. The chain is built from TRBV7-9 and TRBJ2-1; 8 bases agree with TRBD1. The CDR3 extends over 14 amino acids. Losses at the gene ends were 5 bases for V and 8 bases for J; bases not matched to a gene: 8. In germline, CDR1 is SEHNR, CDR2 FQNEAQ (reference sequence).

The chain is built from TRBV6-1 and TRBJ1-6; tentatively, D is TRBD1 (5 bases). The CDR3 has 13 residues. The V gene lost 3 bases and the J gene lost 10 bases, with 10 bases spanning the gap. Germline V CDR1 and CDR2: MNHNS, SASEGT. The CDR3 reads CASSDRVGSPLHF. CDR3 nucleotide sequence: TGTGCCAGCAGTGACAGGGTAGGCTCACCCCTCCACTTT.

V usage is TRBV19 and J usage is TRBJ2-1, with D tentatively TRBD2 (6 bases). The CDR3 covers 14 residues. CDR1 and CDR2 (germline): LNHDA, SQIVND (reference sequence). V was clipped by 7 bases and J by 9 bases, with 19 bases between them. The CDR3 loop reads CASKSSVDGREQFF. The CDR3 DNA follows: TGTGCCAGTAAATCTAGCGTGGACGGACGTGAGCAGTTCTTC.

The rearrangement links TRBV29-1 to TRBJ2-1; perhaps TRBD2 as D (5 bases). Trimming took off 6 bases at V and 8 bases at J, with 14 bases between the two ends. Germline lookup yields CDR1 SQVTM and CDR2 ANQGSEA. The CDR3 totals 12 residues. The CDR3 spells CSVLMIGDEQFF. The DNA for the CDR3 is TGCAGCGTCCTTATGATCGGGGATGAGCAGTTCTTC.

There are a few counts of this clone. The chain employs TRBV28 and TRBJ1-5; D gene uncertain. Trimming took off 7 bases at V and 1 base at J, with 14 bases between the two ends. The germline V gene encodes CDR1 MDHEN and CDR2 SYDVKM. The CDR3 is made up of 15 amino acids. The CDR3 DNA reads TGTGCCAGCAACCCTAGGCAGACGAGCAATCAGCCCCAGCATTTT. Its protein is CASNPRQTSNQPQHF.